This T cell receptor beta chain was recovered during a study of early T cells in non-severe SARS-CoV-2 infection. Across the whole study: The authors sequenced bulk RNA from unsorted whole blood, leaving chains unpaired. Overall study results and limits: The study's VDJdb matching favored anti-spike CD8 responses and missed private and CD4 specificities.

This clonotype was seen more than once but under ten times. Its antigen is currently unknown. Researchers attached unique molecular identifiers to individual cDNA molecules. Using its own MiXCR run on the 5' RACE reads, TCRdb lists one record per CDR3 protein. The sample consists of around 40,000 distinct CDR3 sequences, 11% of them appearing once. Germline V gene lookup returns CDR1 DFQATT and CDR2 SNEGSKA (reference sequence). The germline V and J ends were trimmed by 6 bases and 0 bases, with 12 bases remaining between them. The CDR3 is made up of 13 amino acids. The material sequenced was whole blood. This TCR came from an adult who was a healthcare worker with PCR-confirmed SARS-CoV-2 infection or an uninfected control (not recorded which). This sequence joins TRBV20-1 and TRBJ2-7; tentatively, D is TRBD1 or TRBD2 (5 bases each). This CDR3 reads CSAQGDRSYEQYF. The CDR3, as DNA: TGCAGTGCCCAGGGAGACCGCTCCTACGAGCAGTACTTC.